Included here is one T cell receptor beta chain sequence, with context. The germline V gene encodes CDR1 SNHLY and CDR2 FYNNEI. V dropped 6 bases and J dropped 4; count of bases not matched to a gene: 10. The CDR3 is made up of 16 amino acids. These data belong to a study of blood T cell repertoires in COVID-19. Original handling: Reference gene primer amplification gave nucleated cell count estimates. Here immunoSEQ multiplex PCR was the method, and the copy in TCRdb shows in-frame clones only, minus some. V and J calls and clone size are as listed in that table; D and trimming were resolved from the DNA. The sample records about 350,000 clones, approximately 89% being singletons.

The sequenced sample was peripheral blood. The TCR sequence derives from a woman aged 55-69 years with COVID-19, enrolled during active disease. J is TRBJ1-1 and V is TRBV2; 11 nucleotides align to TRBD1. The CDR3 is CASRVPGQGGFTEAFF. CDR3 nucleotide sequence: TGTGCCAGCAGAGTCCCGGGACAGGGGGGCTTCACTGAAGCTTTCTTT.